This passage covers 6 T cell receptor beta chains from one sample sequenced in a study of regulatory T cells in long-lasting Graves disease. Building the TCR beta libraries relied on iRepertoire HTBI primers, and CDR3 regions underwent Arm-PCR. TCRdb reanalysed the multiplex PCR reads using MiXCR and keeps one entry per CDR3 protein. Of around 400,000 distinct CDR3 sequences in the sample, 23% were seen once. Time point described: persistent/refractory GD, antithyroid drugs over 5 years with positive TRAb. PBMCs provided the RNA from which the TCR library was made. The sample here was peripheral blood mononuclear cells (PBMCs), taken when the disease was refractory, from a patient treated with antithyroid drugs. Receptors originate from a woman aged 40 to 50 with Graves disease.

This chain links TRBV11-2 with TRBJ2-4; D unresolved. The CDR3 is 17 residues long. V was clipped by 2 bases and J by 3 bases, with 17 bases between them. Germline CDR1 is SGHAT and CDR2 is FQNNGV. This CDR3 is CASSLSVGSLDKNIQYF. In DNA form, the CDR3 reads TGTGCCAGCAGCTTATCTGTGGGAAGTCTCGACAAAAACATTCAGTACTTC. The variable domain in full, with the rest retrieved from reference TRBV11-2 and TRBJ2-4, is EAGVAQSPRYKIIEKRQSVAFWCNPISGHATLYWYQQILGQGPKLLIQFQNNGVVDDSQLPKDRFSAERLKGVDSTLKIQPAKLEDSAVYLCASSLSVGSLDKNIQYFGAGTRLSVL.

CDR3 region: CASSLGLANEQFF. The CDR3 DNA reads TGCGCCAGCAGCTTGGGGCTAGCCAATGAGCAGTTCTTC. The rearrangement uses TRBV5-1 and TRBJ2-1, with D maybe TRBD2 (5 bases). V dropped 0 bases and J dropped 6 bases, with 7 bases sitting between them. The CDR3 is made up of 13 amino acids. Germline V gives CDR1 SGHRS, CDR2 YFSETQ.

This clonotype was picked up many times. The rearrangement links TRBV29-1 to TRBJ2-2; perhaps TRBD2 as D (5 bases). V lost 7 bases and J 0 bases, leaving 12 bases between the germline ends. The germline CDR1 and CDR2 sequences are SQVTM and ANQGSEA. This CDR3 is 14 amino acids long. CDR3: CSGLGGTNTGELFF. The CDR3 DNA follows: TGCAGCGGCCTAGGAGGAACGAACACCGGGGAGCTGTTTTTT.

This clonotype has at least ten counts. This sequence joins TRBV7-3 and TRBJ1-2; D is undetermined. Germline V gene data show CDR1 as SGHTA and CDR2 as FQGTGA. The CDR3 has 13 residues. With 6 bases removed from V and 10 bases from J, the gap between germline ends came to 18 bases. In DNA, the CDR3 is TGTGCCAGCAGTGTCCAGTTGGCCTCAGTCTACACCTTC. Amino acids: CASSVQLASVYTF.

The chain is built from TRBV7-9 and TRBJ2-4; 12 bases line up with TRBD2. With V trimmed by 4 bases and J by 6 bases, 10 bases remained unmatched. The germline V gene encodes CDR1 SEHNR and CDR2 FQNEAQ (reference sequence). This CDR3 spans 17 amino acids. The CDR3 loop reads CASSSRTSGMAGNIQYF. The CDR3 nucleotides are TGTGCCAGCAGCTCCCGGACTAGCGGGATGGCGGGAAACATTCAGTACTTC.

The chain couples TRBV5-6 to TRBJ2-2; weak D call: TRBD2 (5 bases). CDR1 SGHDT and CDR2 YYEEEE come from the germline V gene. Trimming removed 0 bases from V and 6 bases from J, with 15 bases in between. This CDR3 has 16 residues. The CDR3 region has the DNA TGTGCCAGCAGCTTGGTTCTAGCAAGTTTCTCCGGGGAGCTGTTTTTT. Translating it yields CASSLVLASFSGELFF.